Presented here are 16 T cell receptor beta chains from one specimen sequenced in a study of blood T cell repertoires in COVID-19. Sequencing was performed with immunoSEQ multiplex PCR; in TCRdb, only in-frame clones are kept and a portion is missing. The sample comprises some 280,000 clones, roughly 90% of which are singletons, and 0.94% rests with the top ten. The sequenced material came from peripheral blood. These TCRs come from a middle-aged woman who had recovered from COVID-19.

The chain links TRBV5-4 to TRBJ2-3; the D gene is possibly TRBD2 (5 bases). The CDR3 has 13 residues. Deletions cut 1 base from V and 4 bases from J, with 7 bases between. The germline V gene has CDR1 SGHNT and CDR2 YYREEE (reference sequence). The CDR3 loop is CASSLWGADTQYF. The CDR3 DNA sequence: TGTGCCAGCAGCTTGTGGGGAGCAGATACGCAGTATTTT.

The sample holds a few counts of this clone. Here the CDR3 reads CASSLVAGGLDEQYF. DNA for the CDR3: TGTGCCAGCAGCTTAGTAGCGGGAGGTCTGGACGAGCAGTACTTC. The V and J genes are TRBV11-2 and TRBJ2-7, with 10 bases identical to TRBD2. The trim removed 1 base at V and 5 bases at J, leaving 5 bases unmatched. The CDR3 is made up of 15 amino acids. CDR1 is SGHAT, CDR2 FQNNGV, per germline.

This clone was observed once. The chain links TRBV5-1 to TRBJ2-3, with a tentative D call TRBD2 (6 bases). The ends were cut back, 5 bases at V and 1 base at J, with 11 bases in the middle. Per the germline V gene, CDR1 is SGHRS and CDR2 is YFSETQ. The CDR3 is 14 residues long. In DNA, the CDR3 is TGCGCCAGCAGTCCGGGAGAGCGCACAGATACGCAGTATTTT. Translation: CASSPGERTDTQYF.

This clone was seen just once. The chain carries TRBV10-2 and TRBJ2-1; D not resolved. Deletions cut 2 bases from V and 3 bases from J, with 2 bases between. Germline CDR1 is WSHSY and CDR2 is SAAADI. This CDR3 has 12 amino acids. CDR3 coding DNA: TGCGCCAGCAGTGAGCTCTACAATGAGCAGTTCTTC. It is translated as CASSELYNEQFF.

V usage is TRBV19 and J usage is TRBJ1-5, with D hard to call. The CDR3 has 12 amino acids. V lost 5 bases, J lost 5 bases, and 7 bases lay in between. From germline, CDR1 is LNHDA and CDR2 SQIVND (reference sequence). The DNA for the CDR3 is TGTGCCAGTAGTCCTTCGGATCAGCCCCAGCATTTT. Translated, it gives CASSPSDQPQHF.

The J gene is TRBJ2-3, the V gene TRBV11-1; TRBD2 might be the D (6 bases). The CDR3 runs 15 residues. Germline V lookup: CDR1 SGHAT, CDR2 FQDESV (reference sequence). Deletions cut 4 bases from V and 0 bases from J, with 11 bases between. The CDR3 loop is CASSSGLTSTDTQYF. CDR3 nucleotide sequence: TGTGCCAGCAGCTCGGGACTGACTAGCACAGATACGCAGTATTTT.

This chain links TRBV5-1 with TRBJ2-1; 8 nucleotides match TRBD2. The CDR3 is 17 residues long. V trimming: 4 bases; J trimming: 0 bases; junction bases outside the gene matches: 9. Germline V gene sequence: CDR1 SGHRS, CDR2 YFSETQ. CDR3 residues: CASSRTGSGSSYNEQFF. For the CDR3, the DNA is TGCGCCAGCAGCCGGACGGGAAGCGGGAGCTCCTACAATGAGCAGTTCTTC.

This clone was detected only a few times. The chain is built from TRBV6-5 and TRBJ2-2; the D is unclear. V gave up 0 bases and J gave up 8 bases, with 7 bases separating them. Germline lookup yields CDR1 MNHEY and CDR2 SVGAGI. The CDR3 length is 13 residues. CDR3 loop: CASSYSQVGELFF. In DNA, the CDR3 is TGTGCCAGCAGTTACTCGCAGGTTGGGGAGCTGTTTTTT.

This chain links TRBV5-6 with TRBJ2-7, with TRBD2 identical over 14 bases. Germline V gene sequence: CDR1 SGHDT, CDR2 YYEEEE. The trim removed 5 bases at V and 6 bases at J, leaving 7 bases unmatched. CDR3 size: 15 residues. The CDR3 spells CASREGLAGDSEQYF. Written as DNA, the CDR3 is TGTGCCAGCAGGGAGGGACTAGCGGGAGACTCCGAGCAGTACTTC.

V and J are TRBV6-5 and TRBJ1-2, with a possible D match to TRBD1 (5 bases). The CDR3 runs to 15 residues. Germline V gene lookup returns CDR1 MNHEY and CDR2 SVGAGI. Trimming removed 0 bases at V and 7 bases at J, with 15 bases between. The CDR3 DNA reads TGTGCCAGCAGTTACTCCCCCCATTCCGGGGGTGGCTACACCTTC. Protein product: CASSYSPHSGGGYTF.

The V gene is TRBV3-1 (or the pseudogene TRBV3-2), the J gene TRBJ2-2; no definite D call. Trimming took off 4 bases at V and 0 bases at J, with 12 bases between the two ends. CDR1 is LGHDT and CDR2 is YNNKEL in the germline V gene (reference sequence). The CDR3 has 16 residues. The CDR3, as DNA: TGTGCCAGCAGCCTGTGGTTAGCCCCGAACACCGGGGAGCTGTTTTTT. Protein product: CASSLWLAPNTGELFF.

This rearrangement joins TRBV7-9 to TRBJ1-2; 7 positions agree with TRBD1. Trimming took 5 bases from V and 7 from J; bases not matched to a gene: 7. CDR1 and CDR2 from the germline V gene are SEHNR and FQNEAQ (reference sequence). The CDR3 covers 13 residues. This CDR3 is CASSRDSYGGYTF. The CDR3, as DNA: TGTGCCAGCAGCCGGGACAGTTATGGTGGCTACACCTTC.

V is TRBV5-4 and J is TRBJ1-1; D unresolved. CDR1 is SGHNT and CDR2 is YYREEE in the germline V gene (reference sequence). This CDR3 comprises 11 residues. Trimming removed 6 bases at V and 4 bases at J, with 7 bases between. This chain's CDR3 is CASTRGTEAFF. In DNA form, the CDR3 reads TGTGCCAGCACCCGGGGCACTGAAGCTTTCTTT. The full variable domain, rest sourced from reference TRBV5-4 and TRBJ1-1, is ETGVTQSPTHLIKTRGQQVTLRCSSQSGHNTVSWYQQALGQGPQFIFQYYREEENGRGNFPPRFSGLQFPNYSSELNVNALELDDSALYLCASTRGTEAFFGQGTRLTVV.

The chain links TRBV28 to TRBJ1-2, with D possibly matching TRBD1 (6 bases). Trimming shortened V by 5 bases and J by 2 bases, and 15 bases separated the two germline ends. The CDR3 covers 15 residues. CDR1 is MDHEN, CDR2 SYDVKM, per germline. CDR3 residues: CASSTTGFYNYGYTF. The CDR3 DNA sequence: TGTGCCAGCAGTACTACAGGGTTTTACAACTATGGCTACACCTTC.

The genes are TRBV5-1 and TRBJ2-5; no clear D. This CDR3 is 11 amino acids long. CDR1 and CDR2 (germline): SGHRS, YFSETQ. V was clipped by 5 bases and J by 5 bases, with 7 bases between them. CDR3 in amino acids: CASRVGETQYF. The CDR3 nucleotides are TGCGCCAGCAGGGTCGGGGAGACCCAGTACTTC.

The chain couples TRBV27 to TRBJ1-1, with D perhaps matching TRBD1 (6 bases). Trimming stripped 5 bases from V and 1 base from J, with 14 bases between. The CDR3 runs to 15 residues. CDR1 and CDR2 (germline): MNHEY, SMNVEV (reference sequence). The CDR3 here is CASSPLQGGNTEAFF. The CDR3 DNA reads TGTGCCAGCAGTCCGTTACAGGGCGGGAACACTGAAGCTTTCTTT.